The clone carrying this T cell receptor beta chain was picked up one time. Its antigen is currently unknown. These data are taken from a study of T cell responses to AZD1222 COVID-19 vaccine. General observations from the study: Baseline antibody screening turned up just five to seven seropositive AZD1222 recipients. Repertoires were obtained only post-peak T cell response. Donors, mostly white British, included more females; clonal diversity was possibly underestimated.

V lost 7 bases and J lost 5; bases outside the gene matches: 9. The CDR3 contains 14 residues. Germline values: CDR1 LNHDA, CDR2 SQIVND (reference sequence). The table came from immunoSEQ multiplex PCR; TCRdb's copy has only in-frame clones and leaves some out. The profile shows 60,000 to 75,000 clones, 80% to 90% of them singletons. This sample comprised peripheral blood, obtained on day 0 of AZD1222 vaccination. The chain has TRBV19 and TRBJ1-1; TRBD1 aligns across 8 bases. The clonotype was recovered from an adult in good health. The CDR3 protein is CASTPDRVKTEAFF. The CDR3 DNA is TGTGCCAGTACCCCGGACAGGGTTAAAACTGAAGCTTTCTTT.